This TCR beta chain was recorded in a study of blood T cell repertoires in COVID-19. Study context: Whether acute or convalescent, the COVID-19 samples came from the United States, Italy and Spain.

Produced via immunoSEQ multiplex PCR; TCRdb's table is partial and in-frame only. The sample holds some 260,000 clones; 65% to 85% are singletons and the top ten take 3% to 4%. Specimen: peripheral blood. This TCR was sampled from a woman in her 40s with active or convalescent COVID-19.

CDR3 DNA sequence: TGTGCCAGCAGCGTAGAGAGCCCGGCGCATGCGGGTTCACCCCTCCACTTT. Its protein product is CASSVESPAHAGSPLHF. The chain employs TRBV9 and TRBJ1-6; D uncertain. The length of the CDR3 is 17 residues. The V end lost 0 bases, the J end lost 9 bases, and 19 bases lay between the germline ends. Germline assignment: CDR1 SGDLS and CDR2 YYNGEE.